Presented here are 28 T cell receptor beta chains from one specimen sequenced in a study of blood T cell repertoires in COVID-19. Clones were read by immunoSEQ multiplex PCR, and TCRdb kept only the in-frame ones, dropping some. Of fewer than 450,000 clones listed, about 89% are singletons. The sequencing input was peripheral blood. Every receptor here comes from a woman between 45 and 60 years old with COVID-19, enrolled during active disease.

Notes on this clone: The same CDR3 also results from other DNA sequences found in this sample. The chain joins TRBV18 to TRBJ1-1; perhaps TRBD1 as D (5 bases). The V gene lost 2 bases and the J gene lost 1 base, with 8 bases spanning the gap. Per germline, CDR1 KGHSH and CDR2 LQKENI. This CDR3 comprises 14 residues. The CDR3 nucleotides are TGTGCCAGCTCACCAGGGGGAGGGAACACTGAAGCTTTCTTT. It translates to CASSPGGGNTEAFF. The entire variable domain, with the rest obtained from reference TRBV18 and TRBJ1-1, is as follows: NAGVMQNPRHLVRRRGQEARLRCSPMKGHSHVYWYRQLPEEGLKFMVYLQKENIIDESGMPKERFSAEFPKEGPSILRIQQVVRGDSAAYFCASSPGGGNTEAFFGQGTRLTVV.

The rearrangement joins TRBV7-2 to TRBJ2-5, with D possibly being TRBD2 (5 bases). The germline V gene encodes CDR1 SGHTA and CDR2 FQGNSA. The CDR3 has 14 residues. The ends were cut back, 4 bases at V and 2 bases at J, with 11 bases in the middle. For the CDR3, the DNA is TGTGCCAGCAGCTCCTTAGCGTGGCAAGAGACCCAGTACTTC. This gives the protein CASSSLAWQETQYF.

The chain joins TRBV19 to TRBJ2-3; 9 bases are a match to TRBD2. The CDR3 consists of 17 residues. Looked up from germline, CDR1 is LNHDA and CDR2 is SQIVND (reference sequence). The junction had 7 bases not matched to a gene; V was cut back by 0 bases and J by 3 bases. The CDR3 nucleotides are TGTGCCAGTAGTATAGATGTAGCGGGAGTGGCGACAGATACGCAGTATTTT. It translates to CASSIDVAGVATDTQYF.

CDR3 region: CASSLGTSGRLGNEQFF. CDR3 bases: TGCGCCAGCAGCTTGGGGACTAGCGGGAGGTTGGGCAATGAGCAGTTCTTC. The chain employs TRBV5-1 and TRBJ2-1; 14 bases agree with TRBD2. Germline CDR1 and CDR2: SGHRS and YFSETQ. CDR3 size: 17 residues. V shed 0 bases and J 6 bases; nucleotides not matched to a gene: 5.

This chain uses TRBV7-2 with TRBJ2-5; 10 nucleotides agree with TRBD1. This CDR3 region has 15 residues. CDR1 and CDR2 from the germline V gene are SGHTA and FQGNSA. The V segment lost 3 bases and the J segment 5 bases; nucleotides outside the gene matches: 6. The CDR3 sequence is CASSLRTGGWETQYF. The CDR3, as DNA: TGTGCCAGCAGCTTGAGGACAGGGGGGTGGGAGACCCAGTACTTC.

This chain links TRBV4-1 with TRBJ2-7, with 8 bases that match TRBD2. Germline-derived CDR1 and CDR2 are MGHRA and YSYEKL. This CDR3 spans 15 amino acids. Unmatched junction bases numbered 12, after V lost 4 bases and J lost 7 bases. The CDR3 region has the DNA TGCGCCAGCAGCCTCGGGGGGGCGGGAGCGCGGGAGCAGTACTTC. Amino acid sequence: CASSLGGAGAREQYF.

This clone showed up just once. The chain recombines TRBV30 with TRBJ1-1, with a tentative D call TRBD1 (5 bases). This CDR3 has 15 amino acids. Germline values: CDR1 GTSNPN, CDR2 SVGIG (reference sequence). V lost 4 bases to trimming and J lost 0 bases, with 15 bases between them. CDR3 nucleotide sequence: TGTGCCTGGAAATTAGGGGCAGGGATGAACACTGAAGCTTTCTTT. Its translation: CAWKLGAGMNTEAFF.

The V call is TRBV2, the J call TRBJ2-5; D perhaps matches TRBD1 (5 bases). There are 14 residues in the CDR3. The germline CDR1 and CDR2 sequences are SNHLY and FYNNEI. V gave up 2 bases and J gave up 5 bases, with 12 bases separating them. The DNA for the CDR3 is TGTGCCAGCAGTGAACAGGGCTCCGGCGAGACCCAGTACTTC. Protein: CASSEQGSGETQYF. Full variable domain (missing parts from reference TRBV2 and TRBJ2-5): EPEVTQTPSHQVTQMGQEVILRCVPISNHLYFYWYRQILGQKVEFLVSFYNNEISEKSEIFDDQFSVERPDGSNFTLKIRSTKLEDSAMYFCASSEQGSGETQYFGPGTRLLVL.

The J gene is TRBJ2-3, the V gene TRBV3-1 (or the pseudogene TRBV3-2), with TRBD2 matching over 9 bases. Germline V lookup: CDR1 LGHDT, CDR2 YNNKEL (reference sequence). V lost 1 base and J lost 3; bases outside the gene matches: 5. The CDR3 is made up of 16 amino acids. The CDR3 loop is CASSQGSGLATDTQYF. In nucleotides, the CDR3 is TGTGCCAGCAGCCAAGGTAGCGGACTAGCGACAGATACGCAGTATTTT.

This clone was detected a few times. The chain has TRBV29-1 and TRBJ2-7, with a tentative D call TRBD2 (5 bases). Deletions cut 2 bases from V and 7 bases from J, with 9 bases between. Germline V gene lookup returns CDR1 SQVTM and CDR2 ANQGSEA. The CDR3 has 11 residues. The CDR3 DNA sequence: TGCAGCGTTGAACTTCGGGGTGAGCAGTACTTC. Its translation is CSVELRGEQYF.

V and J are TRBV5-1 and TRBJ1-5; a possible D gene is TRBD1 (5 bases). V shed 2 bases and J shed 6 bases, with 15 bases lying between them. Germline loops: CDR1 SGHRS, CDR2 YFSETQ. CDR3 length: 15 residues. CDR3 residues: CASSFDGGFGQPQHF. The CDR3 bases are TGCGCCAGCAGCTTTGACGGGGGTTTTGGTCAGCCCCAGCATTTT.

V and J are TRBV12-3 or TRBV12-4 and TRBJ2-2, with D unclear. This CDR3 spans 12 amino acids. Trimming removed 5 bases at V and 8 bases at J, with 9 bases between. The CDR3 DNA follows: TGTGCCAGCAGTCCCCGAGCTGGGGAGCTGTTTTTT. This gives the protein CASSPRAGELFF.

The chain joins TRBV5-1 to TRBJ2-7; 9 positions agree with TRBD2. The V segment lost 4 bases and the J segment 6 bases; nucleotides outside the gene matches: 8. The length of the CDR3 is 14 residues. CDR1 and CDR2 from the germline V gene are SGHRS and YFSETQ. The CDR3 bases are TGCGCCAGCAGCGGCGGGAGGGCCCTTACCGAGCAGTACTTC. It codes for CASSGGRALTEQYF.

This chain connects TRBV11-2 to TRBJ1-1; possible D gene TRBD1, 5 bases. Germline lookup yields CDR1 SGHAT and CDR2 FQNNGV. V was clipped by 5 bases and J by 1 base, with 8 bases between them. The CDR3 consists of 13 residues. This CDR3 is CASSEGQNTEAFF. Written as DNA, the CDR3 is TGTGCCAGCAGCGAAGGACAGAACACTGAAGCTTTCTTT.

The rearrangement links TRBV7-2 to TRBJ2-5; 8 bases are a match to TRBD1. This CDR3 has 16 amino acids. Looked up from germline, CDR1 is SGHTA and CDR2 is FQGNSA. V gave up 5 bases and J gave up 7 bases; unmatched junction bases: 15. The CDR3 DNA sequence: TGTGCCAGCAGCCCTTTCTTCGACAGGGGCGAGGGGACCCAGTACTTC. Translating it yields CASSPFFDRGEGTQYF.

This clone was seen more than once but under ten times. As DNA, the CDR3 is TGCGCCAGCAGCCAAGATAGCGGGACTAGTTCGGACACCGGGGAGCTGTTTTTT. Protein sequence: CASSQDSGTSSDTGELFF. This chain connects TRBV4-1 to TRBJ2-2; TRBD2 aligns across 8 bases. Trimming cost V 0 bases and J 3 bases; bases outside gene matches: 9. The CDR3 totals 18 residues. CDR1 and CDR2 (germline): MGHRA, YSYEKL.

A few counts support this clone. The chain carries TRBV27 and TRBJ2-1; TRBD1 might be the D (6 bases). This CDR3 is 15 amino acids long. The V gene's germline CDR1 is MNHEY and CDR2 SMNVEV (reference sequence). Trimming took off 0 bases at V and 7 bases at J, with 13 bases between the two ends. CDR3 in amino acids: CASSLSPSGANEQFF. CDR3 sequence (DNA): TGTGCCAGCAGTTTATCGCCGTCAGGGGCTAATGAGCAGTTCTTC.

The rearrangement uses TRBV7-9 and TRBJ1-1, with D perhaps TRBD1 (5 bases). Between the trimmed V and J ends, which lost 5 bases and 4 bases, there was a span of 20 bases. This CDR3 contains 16 residues. Germline assignment: CDR1 SEHNR and CDR2 FQNEAQ (reference sequence). CDR3 sequence (DNA): TGTGCCAGCAGCCAAGGAGCTCAGGGAGCGGGCACTGAAGCTTTCTTT. Amino acids: CASSQGAQGAGTEAFF. The full variable domain, its missing parts supplied by reference TRBV7-9 and TRBJ1-1, is DTGVSQNPRHKITKRGQNVTFRCDPISEHNRLYWYRQTLGQGPEFLTYFQNEAQLEKSRLLSDRFSAERPKGSFSTLEIQRTEQGDSAMYLCASSQGAQGAGTEAFFGQGTRLTVV.

V and J are TRBV5-5 and TRBJ1-6, with D possibly TRBD1 on 6 matching bases. With 1 base removed from V and 6 bases from J, the gap between germline ends came to 11 bases. Germline loops: CDR1 SGHKS, CDR2 YYEKEE (reference sequence). The CDR3 has 15 residues. The CDR3, as DNA: TGTGCCAGCAGCTTGTCAGGGGATAGTAATTCACCCCTCCACTTT. Amino acid sequence: CASSLSGDSNSPLHF.

The rearrangement uses TRBV6-5 and TRBJ2-7; tentative D call: TRBD1 (6 bases). The V end lost 2 bases, the J end lost 0 bases, and 14 bases lay between the germline ends. The CDR3 is 16 residues long. Germline lookup yields CDR1 MNHEY and CDR2 SVGAGI. This CDR3 reads CASSYAEGDLSYEQYF. CDR3 DNA: TGTGCCAGCAGTTACGCAGAGGGGGACCTCTCCTACGAGCAGTACTTC.

The chain's CDR3 is CASSLGLAGGIPHNEQFF. CDR3 in DNA: TGTGCCAGCTCACTCGGACTAGCGGGAGGGATCCCCCACAATGAGCAGTTCTTC. The gene calls are TRBV18 and TRBJ2-1; 15 nucleotides agree with TRBD2. Losses at the gene ends were 4 bases for V and 5 bases for J; bases not matched to a gene: 9. Germline CDR1 is KGHSH and CDR2 is LQKENI. The length of the CDR3 is 18 residues. Full variable domain (remainder filled in from reference TRBV18 and TRBJ2-1): NAGVMQNPRHLVRRRGQEARLRCSPMKGHSHVYWYRQLPEEGLKFMVYLQKENIIDESGMPKERFSAEFPKEGPSILRIQQVVRGDSAAYFCASSLGLAGGIPHNEQFFGPGTRLTVL.

In DNA form, the CDR3 reads TGCAGCGTTGTGGGGACAGGGAACGGCATTCAGTACTTC. Translation: CSVVGTGNGIQYF. The chain has TRBV29-1 and TRBJ2-4, with 9 bases matching TRBD1. The CDR3 runs to 13 residues. The germline V gene has CDR1 SQVTM and CDR2 ANQGSEA. The junction had 7 bases not matched to a gene; V was cut back by 4 bases and J by 9 bases.

This clone has just one count. V is TRBV18 and J is TRBJ2-5; TRBD2 agrees at 9 bases. V gave up 3 bases and J gave up 7 bases; unmatched junction bases: 6. The CDR3 totals 14 residues. Germline V CDR1 and CDR2: KGHSH, LQKENI. In nucleotides, the CDR3 is TGTGCCAGCTCACCGGATAGCGGGAGTGTGACCCAGTACTTC. This encodes CASSPDSGSVTQYF.

V gene TRBV4-3 combines with J gene TRBJ2-7; TRBD1 matches at 9 bases. The CDR3 runs to 16 residues. The trim removed 4 bases at V and 2 bases at J, leaving 9 bases unmatched. CDR1 is LGHNA, CDR2 YSLEER, per germline. CDR3 loop: CASSRRRTGETYEQYF. The DNA for the CDR3 is TGCGCCAGCAGCCGAAGGAGGACAGGGGAGACCTACGAGCAGTACTTC.

V usage is TRBV15 and J usage is TRBJ2-5, with TRBD1 matching over 7 bases. Germline trimming cut 0 bases from V and 5 bases from J; bases unmatched to any gene: 12. Germline V gene lookup returns CDR1 LNHNV and CDR2 YYDKDF (reference sequence). The CDR3 is made up of 17 amino acids. In nucleotides, the CDR3 is TGTGCCACCAGCAGAGACATGGGGACAGCCGTCCAGGAGACCCAGTACTTC. It encodes CATSRDMGTAVQETQYF. The full variable domain, completed using reference TRBV15 and TRBJ2-5, is DAMVIQNPRYQVTQFGKPVTLSCSQTLNHNVMYWYQQKSSQAPKLLFHYYDKDFNNEADTPDNFQSRRPNTSFCFLDIRSPGLGDTAMYLCATSRDMGTAVQETQYFGPGTRLLVL.

The table lists this clone with a few counts. The V call is TRBV9, the J call TRBJ2-7; 10 bases are a match to TRBD1. The germline gives CDR1 SGDLS, CDR2 YYNGEE. Germline trimming cut 1 base from V and 2 bases from J; bases unmatched to any gene: 6. The CDR3 length is 16 residues. Written as DNA, the CDR3 is TGTGCCAGCAGCGTAACTACCGGGACAGGGGCCTACGAGCAGTACTTC. It yields the protein CASSVTTGTGAYEQYF.

The gene calls are TRBV29-1 and TRBJ2-7, with D possibly TRBD1 on 6 matching bases. This CDR3 spans 12 amino acids. Germline V CDR1 and CDR2: SQVTM, ANQGSEA. The ends were cut back, 1 base at V and 6 bases at J, with 10 bases in the middle. CDR3 residues: CSVEVGAGEQYF. As DNA, the CDR3 is TGCAGCGTTGAAGTGGGGGCCGGCGAGCAGTACTTC.

This clone has a handful of counts. This chain uses TRBV7-2 with TRBJ2-1, with 11 bases lining up with TRBD2. The CDR3 runs 17 residues. V gave up 1 base and J gave up 1 base; unmatched junction bases: 3. From germline, CDR1 is SGHTA and CDR2 FQGNSA. The CDR3 sequence is CASSLGLAGLSYNEQFF. The CDR3, as DNA: TGTGCCAGCAGCTTAGGACTAGCGGGACTTTCCTACAATGAGCAGTTCTTC.